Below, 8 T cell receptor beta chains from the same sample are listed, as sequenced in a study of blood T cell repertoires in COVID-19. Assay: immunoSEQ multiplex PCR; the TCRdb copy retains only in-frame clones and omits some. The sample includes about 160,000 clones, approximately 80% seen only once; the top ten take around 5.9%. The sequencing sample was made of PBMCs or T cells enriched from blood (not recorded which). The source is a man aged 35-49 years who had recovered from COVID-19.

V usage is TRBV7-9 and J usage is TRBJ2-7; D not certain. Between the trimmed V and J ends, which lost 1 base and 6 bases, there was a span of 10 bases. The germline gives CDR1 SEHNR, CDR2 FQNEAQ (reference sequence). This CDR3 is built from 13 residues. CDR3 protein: CASSLGSDSEQYV. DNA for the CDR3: TGTGCCAGCAGCTTAGGCTCAGACTCCGAGCAGTACGTC.

The CDR3: CASSLAGRVTGELFF. The CDR3 region has the DNA TGTGCCAGCAGCTTGGCAGGGCGTGTCACCGGGGAGCTGTTTTTT. This sequence joins TRBV5-4 and TRBJ2-2, with D possibly being TRBD1 (5 bases). The CDR3 is 15 amino acids. The V and J ends lost 0 bases and 4 bases respectively, with 10 bases between them. Germline CDR1 and CDR2: SGHNT and YYREEE (reference sequence).

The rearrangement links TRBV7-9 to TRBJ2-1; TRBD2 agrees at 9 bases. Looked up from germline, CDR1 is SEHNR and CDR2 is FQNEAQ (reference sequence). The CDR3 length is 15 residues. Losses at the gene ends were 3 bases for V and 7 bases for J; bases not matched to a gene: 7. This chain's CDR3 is CASSFYGLAGNEQFF. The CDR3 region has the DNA TGTGCCAGCAGCTTCTACGGGCTAGCGGGGAATGAGCAGTTCTTC.

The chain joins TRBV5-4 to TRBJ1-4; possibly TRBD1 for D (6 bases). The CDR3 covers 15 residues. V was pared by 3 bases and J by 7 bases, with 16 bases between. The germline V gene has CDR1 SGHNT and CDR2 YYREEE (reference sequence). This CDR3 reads CASSSPGARGEKLFF. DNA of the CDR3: TGTGCCAGCAGCTCTCCAGGGGCGCGAGGTGAAAAACTGTTTTTT.

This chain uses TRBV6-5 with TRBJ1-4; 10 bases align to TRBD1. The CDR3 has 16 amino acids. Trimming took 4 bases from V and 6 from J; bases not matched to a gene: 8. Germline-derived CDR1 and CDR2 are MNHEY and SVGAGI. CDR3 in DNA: TGTGCCAGCAGTTGGACAGGGGGGCGTCAAGATGAAAAACTGTTTTTT. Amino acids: CASSWTGGRQDEKLFF.

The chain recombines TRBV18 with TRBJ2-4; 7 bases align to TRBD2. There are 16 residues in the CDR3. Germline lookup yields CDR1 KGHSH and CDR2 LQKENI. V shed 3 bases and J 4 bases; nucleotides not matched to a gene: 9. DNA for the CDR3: TGTGCCAGCTCACCCCAAAGGGCTAGCGGAAAAAACATTCAGTACTTC. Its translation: CASSPQRASGKNIQYF.

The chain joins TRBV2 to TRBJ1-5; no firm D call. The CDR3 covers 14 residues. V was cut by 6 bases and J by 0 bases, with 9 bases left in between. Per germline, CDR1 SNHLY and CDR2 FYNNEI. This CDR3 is CASSLIYSNQPQHF. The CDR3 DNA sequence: TGTGCCAGCAGCCTTATATATAGCAATCAGCCCCAGCATTTT.

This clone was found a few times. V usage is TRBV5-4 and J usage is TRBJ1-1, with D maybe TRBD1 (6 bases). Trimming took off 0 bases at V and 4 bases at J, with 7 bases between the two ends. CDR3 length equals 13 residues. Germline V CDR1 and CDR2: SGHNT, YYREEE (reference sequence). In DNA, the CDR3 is TGTGCCAGCAGCTTGGGGGACATCACTGAAGCTTTCTTT. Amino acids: CASSLGDITEAFF.